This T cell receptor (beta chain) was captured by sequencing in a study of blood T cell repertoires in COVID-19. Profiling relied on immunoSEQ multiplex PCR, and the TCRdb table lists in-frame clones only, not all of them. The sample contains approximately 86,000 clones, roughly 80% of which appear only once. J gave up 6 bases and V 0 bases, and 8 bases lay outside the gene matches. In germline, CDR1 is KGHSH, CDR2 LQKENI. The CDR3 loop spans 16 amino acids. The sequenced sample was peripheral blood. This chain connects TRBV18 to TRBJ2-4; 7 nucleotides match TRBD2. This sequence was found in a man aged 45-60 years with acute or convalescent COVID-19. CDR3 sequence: CASSPPPSGEGNIQYF. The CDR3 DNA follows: TGTGCCAGCTCACCACCCCCCTCTGGGGAGGGAAACATTCAGTACTTC.